These 8 T cell receptor beta chains share one sample of origin, sequenced in a study of T-cell reconstitution after alpha-beta-depleted transplantation in children. The TCRbeta library incorporated unique molecular identifiers. TCRdb redid the calling of the PCR reads with MiXCR, one entry per CDR3 protein. The data contain 260,000 or so distinct CDR3 sequences, about 12% of them singletons. Sequencing used PBMCs from the stem cell graft donor, obtained from the stem cell graft. The source of these receptors is a human donor who donated a stem cell graft to a child with acute lymphoblastic leukemia.

This clonotype was seen ten or more times. The chain employs TRBV20-1 and TRBJ2-3; 7 nucleotides line up with TRBD1. Germline-derived CDR1 and CDR2 are DFQATT and SNEGSKA (reference sequence). The CDR3 contains 15 residues. V shed 0 bases and J 2 bases; nucleotides not matched to a gene: 5. The CDR3 bases are TGCAGTGCTAGAGATTCAGGGGGTCTCACAGATACGCAGTATTTT. This translates into CSARDSGGLTDTQYF.

This chain joins TRBV4-2 and TRBJ2-3; D is unresolved. V was trimmed by 0 bases and J by 2 bases, leaving 6 bases between them. Germline V gene sequence: CDR1 LGHNA, CDR2 YNFKEQ. The CDR3 extends over 14 amino acids. The CDR3 region is CASSQDLFTDTQYF. DNA for the CDR3: TGTGCCAGCAGCCAAGACCTTTTCACAGATACGCAGTATTTT.

This clonotype was seen more than once but under ten times. The V call is TRBV7-2, the J call TRBJ2-7; 8 bases are a match to TRBD1. Trimming took 5 bases from V and 12 from J; bases not matched to a gene: 12. This CDR3 has 13 residues. CDR1 is SGHTA and CDR2 is FQGNSA in the germline V gene. DNA for the CDR3: TGTGCCAGCAGCCCCCTTGGGGGACAGGAAGGGTACTTC. It is translated as CASSPLGGQEGYF.

Ten or more counts support this clonotype. A much larger clone differs by one base, so this may be a read error. The rearrangement links TRBV12-3 or TRBV12-4 to TRBJ2-6; TRBD1 might be the D (5 bases). CDR3 length equals 16 residues. The CDR3 region is CASRISGIRGANGLTF. The CDR3 region has the DNA TGTGCCAGCAGGATTTCAGGGATTCGTGGGGCCAACGGCCTGACTTTC.

This clonotype came up many times. The chain combines TRBV6-5 with TRBJ1-1; D unresolved. The V gene's germline CDR1 is MNHEY and CDR2 SVGAGI. The CDR3 has 16 residues. Trimming pared 8 bases from V and 0 bases from J, leaving 19 bases between. The CDR3, as DNA: TGTGCCAGCCGCGCGGGGTCAGGAGTTATGAACACTGAAGCTTTCTTT. Translated, it gives CASRAGSGVMNTEAFF.

This clonotype was counted ten times or more. Here the CDR3 reads CASSFTQGINTGELFF. The CDR3, as DNA: TGCGCCAGCAGCTTCACACAGGGGATAAACACCGGGGAGCTGTTTTTT. V gene TRBV5-1 combines with J gene TRBJ2-2, with 7 bases identical to TRBD1. J gave up 2 bases and V 2 bases, and 6 bases lay outside the gene matches. Germline V CDR1 and CDR2: SGHRS, YFSETQ. CDR3 length equals 16 residues.

This sequence joins TRBV25-1 and TRBJ2-7; D is undetermined. The CDR3 sequence is 11 residues long. The V gene's germline CDR1 is MGHDK and CDR2 SYGVNS. The V gene lost 6 bases and the J gene lost 2 bases, with 5 bases spanning the gap. CDR3 sequence (DNA): TGTGCCAGCAGGTCAGCCTACGAGCAGTACTTC. It encodes CASRSAYEQYF.

This clonotype occurred many times. The rearrangement joins TRBV29-1 to TRBJ1-2, with D possibly being TRBD1 (5 bases). From germline, CDR1 is SQVTM and CDR2 ANQGSEA. Deletions cut 2 bases from V and 8 bases from J, with 15 bases between. The CDR3 totals 13 residues. The CDR3 is CSVERGSNYGYTF. The CDR3, as DNA: TGCAGCGTTGAAAGGGGCTCGAATTACGGCTACACCTTC.